The entry that follows covers one T cell receptor beta chain sequence. In the study's own analysis: Reference gene primers were amplified, and this amplification served to estimate nucleated cell counts. Profiled with immunoSEQ multiplex PCR; TCRdb holds only in-frame clones, not every one. The V and J calls and the clone size are those of that table, but D and trimming were determined from the DNA. Altogether around 63,000 clones are present, around 77% being singletons, with the ten largest covering approximately 4.8%. This sample was included in a study of blood T cell repertoires in COVID-19. Study-wide background: T cells, B-cell-depleted T cells, or PBMCs supplied cDNA or gDNA.

Germline values: CDR1 LNHDA, CDR2 SQIVND (reference sequence). The CDR3 covers 15 residues. With 6 bases removed from V and 4 bases from J, the gap between germline ends came to 18 bases. In Seattle, patients joined the study during active infection and were tracked longitudinally. The chain carries TRBV19 and TRBJ1-2; maybe TRBD1 (5 bases). The receptor comes from a woman between 70 and 85 years old with COVID-19, enrolled during active disease. Sequenced material: peripheral blood. The CDR3 DNA reads as TGTGCCAGTAGCAGGAAAGGACACCAAACCTATGGCTACACCTTC. The encoded protein is CASSRKGHQTYGYTF.